The 25 T cell receptor beta chains below were found in one sample sequenced in a study of cytomegalovirus exposure and HLA in healthy donors. The primer mix had 60 Vbeta and 13 Jbeta primers. Repertoires were generated with immunoSEQ multiplex PCR, while TCRdb's copy carries only in-frame clones and drops some. Of about 140,000 clones listed, roughly four fifths are singletons. Specimen: PBMCs. The receptors stem from a man younger than 30 in good health and CMV-seropositive.

This clone has more than one count but fewer than ten. The rearrangement joins TRBV5-4 to TRBJ2-1, with a weak D call TRBD2 (6 bases). V dropped 0 bases and J dropped 6 bases, with 13 bases sitting between them. This CDR3 contains 15 residues. Germline values: CDR1 SGHNT, CDR2 YYREEE (reference sequence). Here the CDR3 DNA reads TGTGCCAGCAGCTTGGGCGGGGTCAGGGTCAATGAGCAGTTCTTC. This codes for CASSLGGVRVNEQFF.

This clone came up a few times. This chain links TRBV6-1 with TRBJ1-5; D remains ambiguous. The CDR3 sequence is 14 residues long. CDR1 and CDR2 from the germline V gene are MNHNS and SASEGT. The ends were cut back, 10 bases at V and 0 bases at J, with 13 bases in the middle. The chain's CDR3 is CATSNEHSNQPQHF. The CDR3 DNA sequence: TGTGCCACCTCCAACGAACATAGCAATCAGCCCCAGCATTTT.

In this sample, this clone turned up once. The chain recombines TRBV19 with TRBJ1-1; possibly TRBD1 for D (6 bases). Trimming removed 9 bases from V and 1 base from J, with 18 bases in between. The germline V gene encodes CDR1 LNHDA and CDR2 SQIVND (reference sequence). CDR3 size: 15 residues. The CDR3 nucleotides read TGTGCCAGCACCCAAACAGGGATGGGGAACACTGAAGCTTTCTTT. This encodes CASTQTGMGNTEAFF.

The V gene is TRBV2, the J gene TRBJ2-7; possibly TRBD1 for D (5 bases). The CDR3 covers 13 residues. Trimming cost V 6 bases and J 0 bases, with 9 bases left between them. Germline V lookup: CDR1 SNHLY, CDR2 FYNNEI. CDR3 in amino acids: CASRPGLSYEQYF. CDR3 coding DNA: TGTGCCAGCAGGCCAGGGCTCTCCTACGAGCAGTACTTC.

This rearrangement joins TRBV5-6 to TRBJ2-7, with 11 bases aligning to TRBD1. Germline assignment: CDR1 SGHDT and CDR2 YYEEEE. The CDR3 totals 14 residues. V lost 4 bases and J lost 6; bases outside the gene matches: 6. CDR3 coding DNA: TGTGCCAGCAGCGGGGACAGGGGGGTGAGCGAGCAGTACTTC. Encoded protein: CASSGDRGVSEQYF.

This rearrangement joins TRBV28 to TRBJ1-2; the match to TRBD1 covers 7 bases. Per germline, CDR1 MDHEN and CDR2 SYDVKM. V lost 1 base and J lost 1; bases outside the gene matches: 6. The CDR3 loop spans 16 amino acids. The CDR3 protein is CASSLSEGADNYGYTF. CDR3 nucleotide sequence: TGTGCCAGCAGTTTATCTGAGGGGGCAGATAACTATGGCTACACCTTC.

The CDR3: CSVAGTGEANYGYTF. CDR3 coding DNA: TGCAGCGTTGCCGGGACAGGGGAAGCGAACTATGGCTACACCTTC. This chain joins TRBV29-1 and TRBJ1-2; the match to TRBD1 covers 10 bases. The CDR3 spans 15 residues. The germline V gene encodes CDR1 SQVTM and CDR2 ANQGSEA. The J segment lost 2 bases and the V segment lost 4 bases, leaving 7 bases of the junction unmatched.

The CDR3 DNA is TGTGCCGGGGCCGGGACAGGGGCTTACAATGAGCAGTTCTTC. As protein: CAGAGTGAYNEQFF. This rearrangement joins TRBV2 to TRBJ2-1; TRBD1 agrees at 10 bases. Germline-derived CDR1 and CDR2 are SNHLY and FYNNEI. Trimming at V came to 11 bases and at J to 4 bases, leaving 8 bases not matched to a gene. This CDR3 has 14 amino acids.

The V gene is TRBV6-1, the J gene TRBJ1-5; D is ambiguous. CDR3 length: 15 amino acids. Per germline, CDR1 MNHNS and CDR2 SASEGT. V was cut by 4 bases and J by 0 bases, with 10 bases left in between. The CDR3 spells CASSAPIHSNQPQHF. The CDR3, as DNA: TGTGCCAGCAGTGCCCCCATTCATAGCAATCAGCCCCAGCATTTT.

This clone was detected only a few times. The chain uses TRBV6-5 and TRBJ1-2; TRBD1 aligns across 7 bases. The CDR3 contains 14 residues. Germline assignment: CDR1 MNHEY and CDR2 SVGAGI. J lost 2 bases, V lost 8 bases, and 8 bases had no gene match. Written as DNA, the CDR3 is TGTGCCAGCTTAAAGACAGGGCAGAACTATGGCTACACCTTC. Residues: CASLKTGQNYGYTF.

The chain combines TRBV6-5 with TRBJ1-1; the D gene is possibly TRBD1 (5 bases). In germline, CDR1 is MNHEY, CDR2 SVGAGI. The length of the CDR3 is 14 residues. The V end was cut by 7 bases, the J end by 4 bases, with 16 bases between. CDR3 protein: CASTQYGQGTEAFF. CDR3 coding DNA: TGTGCCAGCACCCAGTACGGACAAGGCACTGAAGCTTTCTTT.

The rearrangement uses TRBV10-3 and TRBJ1-1; the D gene is possibly TRBD1 (5 bases). This CDR3 contains 14 residues. Germline CDR1 and CDR2: ENHRY and SYGVKD. V lost 0 bases and J lost 1, with 6 bases in between. CDR3 DNA: TGTGCCATCAGTGAGTCGGGGGGGAACACTGAAGCTTTCTTT. It codes for CAISESGGNTEAFF.

In this sample, this clone turned up a few times. V and J are TRBV11-2 and TRBJ2-1; 11 bases are shared with TRBD2. Trimming removed 2 bases from V and 6 bases from J; junction bases left unmatched: 6. From germline, CDR1 is SGHAT and CDR2 FQNNGV. The CDR3 extends over 16 amino acids. CDR3 sequence reads: CASSLTTSGKGNEQFF. In DNA form, the CDR3 reads TGTGCCAGCAGCTTAACGACTAGCGGGAAAGGCAATGAGCAGTTCTTC.

In the case of this clone: Other DNA variants within this sample encode the same CDR3. The CDR3, as DNA: TGTGCCAGCAGCTTAGTGGCAGGGAACACTGAAGCTTTCTTT. The encoded protein is CASSLVAGNTEAFF. The chain carries TRBV7-8 and TRBJ1-1; the D is unclear. The CDR3 consists of 14 residues. Germline CDR1 is SGHVS and CDR2 is FQNEAQ. Between the trimmed V and J ends, which lost 1 base and 1 base, there was a span of 7 bases.

The chain has TRBV5-1 and TRBJ1-4; D ambiguous. There are 14 residues in the CDR3. V gave up 2 bases and J gave up 4 bases, with 9 bases separating them. Germline V gene data show CDR1 as SGHRS and CDR2 as YFSETQ. The CDR3 coding sequence is TGCGCCAGCAGCTTCGGCAGGCGTAATGAAAAACTGTTTTTT. The encoded protein is CASSFGRRNEKLFF.

The CDR3 loop reads CASSFKVAGASDTQYF. The DNA for the CDR3 is TGTGCCAGCAGCTTCAAGGTAGCGGGAGCTTCGGATACGCAGTATTTT. The chain uses TRBV5-4 and TRBJ2-3; TRBD2 matches 9 bases. Trimming at V came to 2 bases and at J to 6 bases, leaving 10 bases not matched to a gene. The CDR3 loop spans 16 amino acids. The germline CDR1 and CDR2 sequences are SGHNT and YYREEE (reference sequence).

The V and J genes are TRBV13 and TRBJ2-1, with TRBD1 identical over 9 bases. There are 14 residues in the CDR3. CDR1 and CDR2 from the germline V gene are PRHDT and FYEKMQ (reference sequence). V lost 4 bases to trimming and J lost 6 bases; unmatched junction nucleotides: 4. The CDR3 DNA sequence: TGTGCCAGCAGCTCGGGACAGGGAGCCAATGAGCAGTTCTTC. Translating gives CASSSGQGANEQFF.

This sequence joins TRBV28 and TRBJ1-2; 8 positions match TRBD1. Trimming removed 3 bases from V and 8 bases from J; junction bases left unmatched: 17. This CDR3 contains 17 residues. The V gene's germline CDR1 is MDHEN and CDR2 SYDVKM. The CDR3 here is CASSFPETGALEGGYTF. In nucleotides, the CDR3 is TGTGCCAGCAGTTTCCCTGAGACAGGGGCTCTCGAGGGAGGCTACACCTTC.

This sequence joins TRBV30 and TRBJ1-3, with 10 bases lining up with TRBD1. With V trimmed by 8 bases and J by 1 base, 11 bases remained unmatched. CDR1 and CDR2 (germline): GTSNPN, SVGIG (reference sequence). The CDR3 loop spans 16 amino acids. The CDR3, as DNA: TGTGCCGGAGGGGGGGACAGGGGACTTTCTGGAAACACCATATATTTT. Protein sequence: CAGGGDRGLSGNTIYF.

The chain joins TRBV27 to TRBJ1-5; D might be TRBD1 (6 bases). The CDR3 sequence is 15 residues long. The ends were cut back, 6 bases at V and 1 base at J, with 13 bases in the middle. Germline CDR1 is MNHEY and CDR2 is SMNVEV (reference sequence). The DNA for the CDR3 is TGTGCCAGCAGCCCAACAGGGACCAGCAATCAGCCCCAGCATTTT. Amino acid sequence: CASSPTGTSNQPQHF.

This chain connects TRBV6-5 to TRBJ1-2; 8 bases are shared with TRBD1. The ends lost 8 bases at V and 5 bases at J; junction bases unmatched: 10. Germline V gene data show CDR1 as MNHEY and CDR2 as SVGAGI. The CDR3 is 14 residues long. DNA for the CDR3: TGTGCCAGCTTCGACGGACAGGGTGGATATGGCTACACCTTC. Protein sequence: CASFDGQGGYGYTF.

The chain uses TRBV7-9 and TRBJ2-1, with 7 nucleotides matching TRBD1. Trimming cost V 3 bases and J 10 bases; bases outside gene matches: 6. CDR1 is SEHNR, CDR2 FQNEAQ, per germline (reference sequence). This CDR3 contains 13 residues. Written as DNA, the CDR3 is TGTGCCAGCAGCTTGGGACAGTACGGCGAGCAGTTCTTC. Translating gives CASSLGQYGEQFF.

The V gene is TRBV28, the J gene TRBJ1-2; a weak D match, TRBD1 (5 bases). V was cut by 6 bases and J by 4 bases, with 9 bases left in between. CDR3 size: 12 residues. Per germline, CDR1 MDHEN and CDR2 SYDVKM. Written as DNA, the CDR3 is TGTGCCAGCAGCTCGGGGGGCTATGGCTACACCTTC. Translated: CASSSGGYGYTF.

The CDR3 protein is CASSLRGFEQPQHF. CDR3 nucleotide sequence: TGTGCCAGCAGTTTAAGAGGGTTTGAACAGCCCCAGCATTTT. The chain combines TRBV27 with TRBJ1-5; unclear D gene. The CDR3 length is 14 residues. The germline V and J ends were trimmed by 2 bases and 7 bases, with 12 bases remaining between them. Looked up from germline, CDR1 is MNHEY and CDR2 is SMNVEV (reference sequence).

The V gene is TRBV28, the J gene TRBJ2-7, with D possibly matching TRBD2 (5 bases). V gave up 3 bases and J gave up 6 bases, with 12 bases separating them. This CDR3 region has 13 residues. CDR1 and CDR2 from the germline V gene are MDHEN and SYDVKM. DNA for the CDR3: TGTGCCAGCAGTTTGAGGGAGTTGGGCGAGCAGTACTTC. This gives the protein CASSLRELGEQYF. The whole variable domain, remainder taken from reference TRBV28 and TRBJ2-7, is DVKVTQSSRYLVKRTGEKVFLECVQDMDHENMFWYRQDPGLGLRLIYFSYDVKMKEKGDIPEGYSVSREKKERFSLILESASTNQTSMYLCASSLRELGEQYFGPGTRLTVT.